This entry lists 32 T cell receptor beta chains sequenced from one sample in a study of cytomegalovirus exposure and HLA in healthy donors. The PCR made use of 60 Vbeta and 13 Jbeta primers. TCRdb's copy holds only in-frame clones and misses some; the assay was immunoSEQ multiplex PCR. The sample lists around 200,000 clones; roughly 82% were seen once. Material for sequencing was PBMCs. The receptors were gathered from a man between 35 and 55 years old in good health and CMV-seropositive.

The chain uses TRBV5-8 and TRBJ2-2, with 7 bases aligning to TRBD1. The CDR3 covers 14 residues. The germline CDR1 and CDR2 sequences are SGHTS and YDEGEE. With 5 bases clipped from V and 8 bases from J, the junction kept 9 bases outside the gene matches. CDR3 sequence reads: CASRPGTAVGELFF. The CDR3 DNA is TGTGCCAGCAGACCCGGGACAGCGGTAGGGGAGCTGTTTTTT.

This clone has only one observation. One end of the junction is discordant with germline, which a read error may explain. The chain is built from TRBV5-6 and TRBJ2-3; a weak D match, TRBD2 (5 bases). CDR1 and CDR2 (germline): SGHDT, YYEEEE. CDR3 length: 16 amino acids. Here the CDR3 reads CASSHTLSGSRDTQYF. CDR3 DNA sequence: TGTGCCAGCAGCCATACCCTTTCTGGGAGCAGAGATACGCAGTATTTT.

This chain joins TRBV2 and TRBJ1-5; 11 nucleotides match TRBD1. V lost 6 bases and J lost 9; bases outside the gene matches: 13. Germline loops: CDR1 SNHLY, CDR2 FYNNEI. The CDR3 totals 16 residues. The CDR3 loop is CASRVRGTGGSGPQHF. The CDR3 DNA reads TGTGCCAGCAGGGTCCGCGGGACAGGGGGAAGTGGGCCCCAGCATTTT.

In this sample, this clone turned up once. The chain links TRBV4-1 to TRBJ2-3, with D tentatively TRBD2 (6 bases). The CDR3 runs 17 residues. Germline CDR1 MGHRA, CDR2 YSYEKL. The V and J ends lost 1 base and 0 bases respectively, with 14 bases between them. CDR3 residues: CASSQVGSGLSTDTQYF. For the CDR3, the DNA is TGCGCCAGCAGCCAAGTGGGTAGCGGCCTTAGCACAGATACGCAGTATTTT.

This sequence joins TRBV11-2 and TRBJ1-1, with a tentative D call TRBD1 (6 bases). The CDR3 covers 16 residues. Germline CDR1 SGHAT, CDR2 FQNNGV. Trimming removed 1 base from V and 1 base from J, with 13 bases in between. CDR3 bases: TGTGCCAGCAGCTTAGGCTGGGGGGGCCAGAACACTGAAGCTTTCTTT. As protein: CASSLGWGGQNTEAFF.

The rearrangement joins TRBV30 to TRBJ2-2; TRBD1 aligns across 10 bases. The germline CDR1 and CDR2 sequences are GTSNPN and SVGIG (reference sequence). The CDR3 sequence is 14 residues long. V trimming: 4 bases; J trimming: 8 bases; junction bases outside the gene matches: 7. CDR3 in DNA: TGTGCCTGGATAAGGGACAGGGGAGCGGGGGAGCTGTTTTTT. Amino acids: CAWIRDRGAGELFF.

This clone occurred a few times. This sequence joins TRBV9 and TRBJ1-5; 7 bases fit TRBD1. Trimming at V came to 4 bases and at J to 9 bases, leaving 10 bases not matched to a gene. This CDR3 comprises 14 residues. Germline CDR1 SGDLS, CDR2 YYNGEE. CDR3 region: CASSMGQQNGPQHF. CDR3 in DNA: TGTGCCAGCAGCATGGGACAGCAGAACGGGCCCCAGCATTTT.

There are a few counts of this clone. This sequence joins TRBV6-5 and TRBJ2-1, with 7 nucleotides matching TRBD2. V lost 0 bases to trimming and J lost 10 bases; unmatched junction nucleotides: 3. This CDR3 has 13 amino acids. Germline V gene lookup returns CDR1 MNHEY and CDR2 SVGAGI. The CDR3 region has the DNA TGTGCCAGCAGTTACTCGACTAGCAGCGAGCAGTTCTTC. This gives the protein CASSYSTSSEQFF.

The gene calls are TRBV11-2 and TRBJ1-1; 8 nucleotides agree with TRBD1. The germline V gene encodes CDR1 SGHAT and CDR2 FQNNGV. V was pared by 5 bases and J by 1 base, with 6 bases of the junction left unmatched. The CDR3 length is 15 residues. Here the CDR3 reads CASSRPDRENTEAFF. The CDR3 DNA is TGTGCCAGCAGCCGACCGGACAGGGAGAACACTGAAGCTTTCTTT.

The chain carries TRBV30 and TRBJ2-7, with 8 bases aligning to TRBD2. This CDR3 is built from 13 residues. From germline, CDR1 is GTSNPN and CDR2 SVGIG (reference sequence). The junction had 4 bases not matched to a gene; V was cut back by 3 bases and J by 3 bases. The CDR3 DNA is TGTGCCTGGAGCCTTAGCGGGGACTACGAGCAGTACGTC. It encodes CAWSLSGDYEQYV.

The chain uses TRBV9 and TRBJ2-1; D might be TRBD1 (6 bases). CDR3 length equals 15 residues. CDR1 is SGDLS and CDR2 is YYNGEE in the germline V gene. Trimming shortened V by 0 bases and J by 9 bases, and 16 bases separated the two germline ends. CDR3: CASSVEPGATFEQFF. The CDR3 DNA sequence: TGTGCCAGCAGCGTAGAACCAGGGGCTACTTTTGAGCAGTTCTTC. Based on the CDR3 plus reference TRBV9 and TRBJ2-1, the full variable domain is DSGVTQTPKHLITATGQRVTLRCSPRSGDLSVYWYQQSLDQGLQFLIQYYNGEERAKGNILERFSAQQFPDLHSELNLSSLELGDSALYFCASSVEPGATFEQFFGPGTRLTVL.

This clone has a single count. The CDR3 bases are TGTGCCAGCAGTTACTCAAGGAGAGGCGGTCAGCCCCAGCATTTT. Translating it yields CASSYSRRGGQPQHF. The V gene is TRBV6-5, the J gene TRBJ1-5, with D hard to call. The CDR3 sequence is 15 residues long. CDR1 MNHEY and CDR2 SVGAGI come from the germline V gene. Trimming cost V 0 bases and J 6 bases, with 12 bases left between them.

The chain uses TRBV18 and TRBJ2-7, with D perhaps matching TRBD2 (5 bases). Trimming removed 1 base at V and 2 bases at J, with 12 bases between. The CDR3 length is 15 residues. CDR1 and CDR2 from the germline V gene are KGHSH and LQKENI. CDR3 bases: TGTGCCAGCTCACCACGTGCCGGGATCACCTACGAGCAGTACTTC. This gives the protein CASSPRAGITYEQYF.

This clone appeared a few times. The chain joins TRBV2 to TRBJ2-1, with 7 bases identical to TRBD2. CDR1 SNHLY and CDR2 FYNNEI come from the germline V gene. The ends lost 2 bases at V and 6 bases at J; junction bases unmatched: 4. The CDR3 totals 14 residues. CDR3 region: CASSETRTSNEQFF. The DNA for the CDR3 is TGTGCCAGCAGTGAAACCCGGACTAGCAATGAGCAGTTCTTC.

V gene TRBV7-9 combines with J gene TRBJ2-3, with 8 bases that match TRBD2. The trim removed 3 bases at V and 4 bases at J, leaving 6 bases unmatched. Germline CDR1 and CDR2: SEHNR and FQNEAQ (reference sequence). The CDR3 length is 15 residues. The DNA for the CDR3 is TGTGCCAGCAGCTTCCCTTCAGCGGGAGCAGATACGCAGTATTTT. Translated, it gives CASSFPSAGADTQYF. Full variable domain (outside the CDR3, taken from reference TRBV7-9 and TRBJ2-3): DTGVSQNPRHKITKRGQNVTFRCDPISEHNRLYWYRQTLGQGPEFLTYFQNEAQLEKSRLLSDRFSAERPKGSFSTLEIQRTEQGDSAMYLCASSFPSAGADTQYFGPGTRLTVL.

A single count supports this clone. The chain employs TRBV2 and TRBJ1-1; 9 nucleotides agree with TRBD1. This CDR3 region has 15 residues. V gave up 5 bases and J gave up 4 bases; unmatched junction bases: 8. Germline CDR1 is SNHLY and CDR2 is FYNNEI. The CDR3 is CASSLQGQGSTEAFF. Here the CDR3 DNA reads TGTGCCAGCAGTCTCCAAGGACAGGGGAGCACTGAAGCTTTCTTT. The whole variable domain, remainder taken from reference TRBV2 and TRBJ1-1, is EPEVTQTPSHQVTQMGQEVILRCVPISNHLYFYWYRQILGQKVEFLVSFYNNEISEKSEIFDDQFSVERPDGSNFTLKIRSTKLEDSAMYFCASSLQGQGSTEAFFGQGTRLTVV.

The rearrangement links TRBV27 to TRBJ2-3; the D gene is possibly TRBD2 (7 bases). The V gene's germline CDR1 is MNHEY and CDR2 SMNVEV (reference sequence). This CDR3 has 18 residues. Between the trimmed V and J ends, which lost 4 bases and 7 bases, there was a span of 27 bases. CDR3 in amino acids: CASSSPLTTRGGKNTQYF. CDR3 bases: TGTGCCAGCAGTTCCCCTCTAACTACTAGGGGGGGCAAGAATACGCAGTATTTT.

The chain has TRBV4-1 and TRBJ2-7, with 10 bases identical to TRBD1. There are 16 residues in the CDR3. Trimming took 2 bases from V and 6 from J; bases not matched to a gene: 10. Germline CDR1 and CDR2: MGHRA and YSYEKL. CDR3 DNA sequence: TGCGCCAGCAGCCAACGGCCGACAGGGGGCCTTCGCGAGCAGTACGTC. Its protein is CASSQRPTGGLREQYV.

The CDR3 nucleotides are TGCAGTGCTAGACAACTGAGTGAAGCTTTCTTT. This sequence encodes CSARQLSEAFF. The chain couples TRBV20-1 to TRBJ1-1; the D is unclear. Germline V lookup: CDR1 DFQATT, CDR2 SNEGSKA (reference sequence). V gave up 2 bases and J gave up 7 bases, with 8 bases separating them. This CDR3 has 11 amino acids.

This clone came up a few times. The CDR3 nucleotides are TGTGCCAGCAGCTTAAGTCGGGAAGATACGCAGTATTTT. It codes for CASSLSREDTQYF. The genes are TRBV7-9 and TRBJ2-3; D may be TRBD2 (5 bases). CDR1 and CDR2 (germline): SEHNR, FQNEAQ (reference sequence). The CDR3 is 13 amino acids. Trimming removed 2 bases at V and 5 bases at J, with 8 bases between.

CDR3 loop: CASSEGPGSYEQYF. The CDR3 region has the DNA TGTGCCAGCAGTGAGGGGCCGGGCTCCTACGAGCAGTACTTC. This sequence joins TRBV6-1 and TRBJ2-7; D possibly corresponds to TRBD1 (5 bases). Germline loops: CDR1 MNHNS, CDR2 SASEGT. Trimming removed 3 bases from V and 0 bases from J, with 9 bases in between. CDR3 length equals 14 residues.

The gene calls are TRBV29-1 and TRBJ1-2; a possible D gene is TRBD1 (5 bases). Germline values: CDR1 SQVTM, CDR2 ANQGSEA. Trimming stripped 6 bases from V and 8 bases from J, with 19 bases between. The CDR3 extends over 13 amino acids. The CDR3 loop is CSVGTDGFAGYTF. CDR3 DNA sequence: TGCAGCGTGGGGACTGACGGATTTGCGGGCTACACCTTC.

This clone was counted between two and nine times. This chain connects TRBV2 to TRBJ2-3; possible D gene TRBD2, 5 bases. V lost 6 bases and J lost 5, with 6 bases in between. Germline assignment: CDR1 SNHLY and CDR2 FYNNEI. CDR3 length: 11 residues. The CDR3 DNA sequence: TGTGCCAGCAGGAGCGGAGATACGCAGTATTTT. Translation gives CASRSGDTQYF.

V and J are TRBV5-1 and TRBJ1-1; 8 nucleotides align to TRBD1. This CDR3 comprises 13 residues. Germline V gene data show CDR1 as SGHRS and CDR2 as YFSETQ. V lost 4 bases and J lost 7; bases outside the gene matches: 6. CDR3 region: CASSPGTGNEAFF. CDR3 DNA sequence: TGCGCCAGCAGCCCAGGGACAGGCAATGAAGCTTTCTTT.

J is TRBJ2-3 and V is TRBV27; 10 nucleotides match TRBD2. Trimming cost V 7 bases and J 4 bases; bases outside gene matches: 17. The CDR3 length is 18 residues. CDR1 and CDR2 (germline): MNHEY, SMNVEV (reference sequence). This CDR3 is CASKSGRESLYVPDTQYF. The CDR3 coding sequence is TGTGCCAGCAAGAGCGGGAGGGAGTCGCTCTATGTCCCAGATACGCAGTATTTT.

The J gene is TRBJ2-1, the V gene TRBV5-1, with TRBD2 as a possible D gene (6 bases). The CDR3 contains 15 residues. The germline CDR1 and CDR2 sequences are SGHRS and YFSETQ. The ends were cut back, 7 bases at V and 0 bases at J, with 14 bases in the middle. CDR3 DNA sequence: TGCGCCAGCGCATTGCCGGACTACTCCTACAATGAGCAGTTCTTC. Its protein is CASALPDYSYNEQFF.

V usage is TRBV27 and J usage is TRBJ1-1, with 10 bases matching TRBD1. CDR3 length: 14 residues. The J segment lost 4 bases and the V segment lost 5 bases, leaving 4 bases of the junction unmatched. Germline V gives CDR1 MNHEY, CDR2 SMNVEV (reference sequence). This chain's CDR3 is CASSRQGAITEAFF. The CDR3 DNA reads TGTGCCAGCAGTAGACAGGGGGCTATCACTGAAGCTTTCTTT.

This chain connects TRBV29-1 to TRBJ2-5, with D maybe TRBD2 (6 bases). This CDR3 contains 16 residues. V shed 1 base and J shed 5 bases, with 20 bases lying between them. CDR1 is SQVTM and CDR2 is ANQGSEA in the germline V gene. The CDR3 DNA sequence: TGCAGCGTTGAAGCTTTACTAGAAATGGGGGGTGAGACCCAGTACTTC. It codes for CSVEALLEMGGETQYF. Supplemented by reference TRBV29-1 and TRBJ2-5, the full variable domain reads SAVISQKPSRDICQRGTSLTIQCQVDSQVTMMFWYRQQPGQSLTLIATANQGSEATYESGFVIDKFPISRPNLTFSTLTVSNMSPEDSSIYLCSVEALLEMGGETQYFGPGTRLLVL.

CDR3 nucleotides: TGTGCCACCAGCCCCCCCGGTAGCGGGAGTTACAATGAGCAGTTCTTC. It yields the protein CATSPPGSGSYNEQFF. The genes are TRBV15 and TRBJ2-1; 9 nucleotides align to TRBD2. There are 16 residues in the CDR3. Germline CDR1 and CDR2: LNHNV and YYDKDF (reference sequence). Trimming took 5 bases from V and 4 from J; bases not matched to a gene: 9.

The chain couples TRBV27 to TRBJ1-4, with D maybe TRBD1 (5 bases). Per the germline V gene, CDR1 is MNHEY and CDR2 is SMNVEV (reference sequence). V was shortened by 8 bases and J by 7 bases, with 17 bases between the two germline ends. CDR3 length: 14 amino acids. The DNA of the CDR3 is TGTGCCAGCGGGGGAGGGGCGATGGTTGAAAAACTGTTTTTT. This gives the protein CASGGGAMVEKLFF.

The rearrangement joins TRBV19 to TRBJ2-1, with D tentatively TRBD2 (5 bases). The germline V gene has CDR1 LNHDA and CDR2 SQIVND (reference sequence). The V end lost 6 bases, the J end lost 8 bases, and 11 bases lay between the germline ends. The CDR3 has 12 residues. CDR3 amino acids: CASRGSTDEQFF. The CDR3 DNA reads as TGTGCCAGTAGAGGGAGCACCGATGAGCAGTTCTTC.

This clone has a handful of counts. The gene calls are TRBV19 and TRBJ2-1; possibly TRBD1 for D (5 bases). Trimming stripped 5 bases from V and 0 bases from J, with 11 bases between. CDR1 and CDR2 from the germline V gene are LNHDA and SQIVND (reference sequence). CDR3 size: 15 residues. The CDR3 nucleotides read TGTGCCAGTAGTGCGACAGAGTTCTCCTACAATGAGCAGTTCTTC. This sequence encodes CASSATEFSYNEQFF.